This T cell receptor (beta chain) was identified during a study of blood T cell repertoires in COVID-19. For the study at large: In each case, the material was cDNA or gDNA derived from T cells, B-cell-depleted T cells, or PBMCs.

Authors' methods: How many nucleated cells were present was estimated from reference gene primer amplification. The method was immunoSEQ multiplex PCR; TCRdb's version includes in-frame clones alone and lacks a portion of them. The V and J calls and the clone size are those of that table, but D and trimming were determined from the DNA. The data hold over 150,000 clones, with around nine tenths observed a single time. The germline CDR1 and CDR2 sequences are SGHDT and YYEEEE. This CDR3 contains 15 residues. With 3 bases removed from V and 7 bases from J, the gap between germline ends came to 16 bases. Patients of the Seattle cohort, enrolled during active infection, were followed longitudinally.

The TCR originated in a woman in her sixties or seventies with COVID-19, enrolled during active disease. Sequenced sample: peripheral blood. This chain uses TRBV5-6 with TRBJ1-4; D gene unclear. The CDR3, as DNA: TGTGCCAGCAGCTCCCTAACCGGAGAGGGTGAAAAACTGTTTTTT. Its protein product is CASSSLTGEGEKLFF.